At least ten counts were recorded for the clone carrying this T cell receptor beta chain. Its matching antigen is unknown. These data belong to a study of response to subunit inactivated influenza vaccine. Whole-study findings and limits: Each seasonal influenza vaccination recruits few new T cells, the authors suggested.

This CDR3 region has 14 residues. Trimming removed 6 bases from V and 8 bases from J; junction bases left unmatched: 7. Looked up from germline, CDR1 is SEHNR and CDR2 is FQNEAQ (reference sequence). Each CDR3 protein gets one entry after TCRdb re-called the RT-PCR reads with MiXCR. This sample carries around 520,000 distinct CDR3 sequences, 12% of them seen once, and the ten largest clones take more than 8.5%. This TCR came from a man aged 45 to 65 who received an inactivated influenza vaccine. This sample comprised PBMCs from blood, obtained on the day of vaccination. The genes are TRBV7-9 and TRBJ1-4; 9 nucleotides align to TRBD1. The CDR3 coding sequence is TGTGCCAGCAGTAATGGACAGGGGCCGGAAAAACTGTTTTTT. The encoded protein is CASSNGQGPEKLFF.